This TCR beta chain was identified in a study of post-analysis software for immune sequencing data. Whole-study results and caveats: Five or six TRBV segments (TRBV5-6, TRBV5-1 and TRBV20-1 among them) occurred more frequently in patients than in controls.

This clonotype was seen only a few times. Its specificity is not known. The TCR beta cDNA libraries contained unique molecular identifiers. TCRdb processed the PCR reads anew with MiXCR; each CDR3 protein has one entry. The sample consists of fewer than 850,000 distinct CDR3 sequences, 30% of them appearing once. CDR1 and CDR2 (germline): MNHEY, SMNVEV (reference sequence). This CDR3 is 16 amino acids long. Trimming removed 0 bases from V and 3 bases from J, with 15 bases in between. The specimen was blood. The chain has TRBV27 and TRBJ2-7; a possible D gene is TRBD1 (6 bases). The clonotype was recovered from a girl aged 5-17 years with multiple sclerosis. CDR3 coding DNA: TGTGCCAGCAGTTTATCGTTCGGGCAGGACAGCTACGAGCAGTACTTC. This translates into CASSLSFGQDSYEQYF.